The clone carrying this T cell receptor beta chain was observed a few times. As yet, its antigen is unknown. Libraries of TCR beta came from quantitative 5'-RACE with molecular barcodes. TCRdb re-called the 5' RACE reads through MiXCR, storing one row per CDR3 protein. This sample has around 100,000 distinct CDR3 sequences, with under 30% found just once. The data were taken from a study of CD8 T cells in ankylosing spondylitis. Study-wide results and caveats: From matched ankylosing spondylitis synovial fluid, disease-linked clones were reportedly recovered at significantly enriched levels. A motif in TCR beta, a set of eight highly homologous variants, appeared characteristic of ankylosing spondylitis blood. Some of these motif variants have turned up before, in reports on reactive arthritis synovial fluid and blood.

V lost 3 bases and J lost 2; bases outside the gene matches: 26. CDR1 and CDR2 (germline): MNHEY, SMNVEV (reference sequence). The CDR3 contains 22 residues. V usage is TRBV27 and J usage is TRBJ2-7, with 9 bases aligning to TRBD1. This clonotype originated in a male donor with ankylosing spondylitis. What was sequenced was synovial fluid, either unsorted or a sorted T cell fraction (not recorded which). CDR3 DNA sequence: TGTGCCAGCAGTTTTCGGGGAAGGGGGGGGACAGGGAACTCCCCTACCCCCTACGAGCAGTACTTC. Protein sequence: CASSFRGRGGTGNSPTPYEQYF.